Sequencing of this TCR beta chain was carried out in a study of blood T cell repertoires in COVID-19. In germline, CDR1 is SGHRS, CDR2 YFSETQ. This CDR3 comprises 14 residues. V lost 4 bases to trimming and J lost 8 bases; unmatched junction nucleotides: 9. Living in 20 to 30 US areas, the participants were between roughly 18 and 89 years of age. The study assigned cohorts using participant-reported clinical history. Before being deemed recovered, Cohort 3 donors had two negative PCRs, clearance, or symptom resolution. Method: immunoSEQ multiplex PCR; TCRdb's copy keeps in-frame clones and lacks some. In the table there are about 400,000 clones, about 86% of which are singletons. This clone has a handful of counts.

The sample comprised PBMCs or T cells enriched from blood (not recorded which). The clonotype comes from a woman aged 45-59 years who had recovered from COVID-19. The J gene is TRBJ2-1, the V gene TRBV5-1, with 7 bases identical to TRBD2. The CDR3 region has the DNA TGCGCCAGCAGCCGACTAGCATCGGGCGATGAGCAGTTCTTC. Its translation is CASSRLASGDEQFF.